A selection of T cell receptor beta chains follows, all from one sample in a study of low-dose radiotherapy and immunotherapy resistance in tumors. MiXCR, run by TCRdb on the reads, gives a single entry per CDR3 protein. Here the sample spans tens of thousands of distinct CDR3 sequences, about 10% being singletons. The sequencing here drew on PBMCs, taken before treatment. These receptors originate from a female donor with ovarian cancer. CDR3s include the opening cysteine and the closing phenylalanine or tryptophan. A D gene is named only where the DNA matches it firmly. Expanded clones are given a class, and other clones once, few, many or no size at all.

14	TRBV5-5	.	.	TRBJ2-3	CASSMSPNTDTQYF	TGTGCCAGCAGCATGTCCCCCAACACAGATACGCAGTATTTT
17	TRBV11-2	many	.	TRBJ2-5	CASSLIGAGQTQETQYF	TGTGCCAGCAGCTTAATCGGCGCGGGACAAACCCAAGAGACCCAGTACTTC
13	TRBV5-1	few	.	TRBJ1-6	CASSLAGHSPLHF	TGCGCCAGCAGCTTGGCAGGTCATTCACCCCTCCACTTT
13	TRBV6-1	many	TRBD1	TRBJ1-2	CASRTGGGYGYTF	TGTGCCAGCAGGACAGGGGGCGGCTATGGCTACACCTTC
17	TRBV7-3	many	.	TRBJ2-6	CASSLIAGSSGANVLTF	TGTGCCAGCAGCTTAATTGCGGGGAGCTCTGGGGCCAACGTCCTGACTTTC
13	TRBV25-1	few	.	TRBJ2-1	CASRQYSDNEQFF	TGTGCCAGCAGACAGTATTCCGACAATGAGCAGTTCTTC
14	TRBV20-1	many	TRBD2	TRBJ2-7	CSASSASGTTEQYF	TGCAGTGCTAGCTCGGCTAGCGGGACTACCGAGCAGTACTTC
15	TRBV10-3	many	.	TRBJ1-6	CAISQGFGLNSPLHF	TGTGCCATCAGCCAGGGCTTTGGTCTGAATTCACCCCTCCACTTT
16	TRBV7-3	many	.	TRBJ2-2	CASSLAAASITGELFF	TGTGCCAGCAGCTTAGCTGCGGCTAGTATCACCGGGGAGCTGTTTTTT
15	TRBV5-4	many	TRBD2	TRBJ2-1	CASSRGLAAYNEQFF	TGTGCCAGCAGCCGCGGACTAGCGGCTTACAATGAGCAGTTCTTC
15	TRBV6-5	many	.	TRBJ1-5	CASSPDRASNQPQHF	TGTGCCAGCAGTCCGGACAGAGCGAGCAATCAGCCCCAGCATTTT
10	TRBV28	many	TRBD2	TRBJ2-7	CAAGGNEQYF	TGTGCGGCGGGGGGTAACGAGCAGTACTTC
14	TRBV7-2	many	.	TRBJ2-5	CASSFARGQETQYF	TGTGCCAGCAGCTTCGCCCGGGGGCAAGAGACCCAGTACTTC
11	TRBV5-1	.	.	TRBJ2-3	CASSLQDTQYF	TGCGCCAGCAGTTTACAAGATACGCAGTATTTT
16	TRBV4-2	many	.	TRBJ2-1	CASSQDVGGSYNEQFF	TGTGCCAGCAGCCAAGATGTCGGGGGAAGCTACAATGAGCAGTTCTTC
15	TRBV11-2	many	.	TRBJ2-5	CASRASRGRWETQYF	TGTGCCAGCAGGGCCTCCCGGGGGCGCTGGGAGACCCAGTACTTC
17	TRBV7-2	many	TRBD1	TRBJ1-5	CASSLDPAGGSSRPQHF	TGTGCCAGCAGCTTAGATCCGGCAGGGGGATCAAGTCGGCCCCAGCATTTT
17	TRBV27	many	.	TRBJ2-1	CASRMSPVGPSYNEQFF	TGTGCCAGCAGGATGTCCCCCGTCGGGCCCTCCTACAATGAGCAGTTCTTC
14	TRBV5-1	many	.	TRBJ1-4	CASSFTGSNEKLFF	TGCGCCAGCAGCTTCACAGGGTCTAATGAAAAACTGTTTTTT
15	TRBV12-3/TRBV12-4	many	.	TRBJ2-5	CASSPTGQGWETQYF	TGTGCCAGCAGCCCAACTGGGCAGGGGTGGGAGACCCAGTACTTC
14	TRBV18	many	TRBD1	TRBJ1-1	CASSTGQGNIEAFF	TGTGCCAGCTCAACCGGACAGGGCAACATTGAAGCTTTCTTT
15	TRBV5-3	many	TRBD2	TRBJ2-1	CASSSSGGAYREQFF	TGTGCCAGCAGCTCTAGCGGGGGGGCCTACAGAGAGCAGTTCTTC
12	TRBV6-8	.	.	TRBJ1-2	CASSPYTGGYTF	TGTGCCAGCTCTCCGTACACGGGCGGCTACACCTTC
15	TRBV13	many	.	TRBJ2-3	CASSYRGGGIDTQYF	TGTGCCAGCAGCTATCGTGGAGGGGGCATAGATACGCAGTATTTT
15	TRBV28	many	.	TRBJ1-5	CASSLYSYSNQPQHF	TGTGCCAGCAGTTTATACAGTTATAGCAATCAGCCCCAGCATTTT
13	TRBV30	many	.	TRBJ2-6	CAWSGGGANVLTF	TGTGCCTGGAGTGGGGGTGGGGCCAACGTCCTGACTTTC
13	TRBV28	many	.	TRBJ2-3	CASSKQAPDTQYF	TGTGCCAGCAGTAAACAGGCCCCCGATACGCAGTATTTT
16	TRBV9	.	TRBD2	TRBJ2-7	CASSPHTSGRSGEQYF	TGTGCCAGCAGCCCACACACTAGCGGGAGGAGTGGCGAGCAGTACTTC
15	TRBV10-2	.	.	TRBJ1-1	CASRRYGGSATEAFF	TGCGCCAGCAGACGCTATGGGGGTTCGGCCACTGAAGCTTTCTTT
15	TRBV9	.	.	TRBJ2-1	CASSVRTATYNEQFF	TGTGCCAGCAGCGTGAGGACTGCAACCTACAATGAGCAGTTCTTC
11	TRBV12-5	many	.	TRBJ2-5	CASGLGLSQYF	TGTGCTAGTGGTTTGGGACTAAGCCAGTACTTC
15	TRBV4-1	many	.	TRBJ2-2	CASSQEQGLAGELFF	TGCGCCAGCAGCCAAGAGCAGGGGTTAGCCGGGGAGCTGTTTTTT
11	TRBV13	many	.	TRBJ2-2	CASSLPGELFF	TGTGCCAGCAGCTTGCCCGGGGAGCTGTTTTTT
15	TRBV7-2	many	.	TRBJ2-5	CASSLVYGDQETQYF	TGTGCCAGCAGCTTAGTCTACGGGGACCAAGAGACCCAGTACTTC
13	TRBV6-2/TRBV6-3	many	.	TRBJ2-7	CASGSPAPYEQYF	TGTGCCAGCGGGTCACCGGCCCCTTACGAGCAGTACTTC
15	TRBV5-1	many	TRBD2	TRBJ2-3	CASSLGAGGPGTQYF	TGCGCCAGCAGCTTGGGAGCGGGGGGGCCCGGGACGCAGTATTTT
14	TRBV5-1	many	.	TRBJ2-3	CASSGTAGGDTQYF	TGCGCCAGCAGCGGGACGGCCGGAGGGGATACGCAGTATTTT
14	TRBV12-3/TRBV12-4	many	TRBD2	TRBJ2-5	CASSRGRAAETQYF	TGTGCCAGCAGCCGGGGGAGGGCCGCGGAGACCCAGTACTTC
16	TRBV24-1	.	TRBD2	TRBJ2-1	CATSGLLAGSYNEQFF	TGTGCCACCAGTGGCCTTTTAGCGGGCTCCTACAATGAGCAGTTCTTC
15	TRBV18	.	.	TRBJ1-5	CASSRGRGTLEPQHF	TGTGCCAGCTCAAGAGGAAGGGGGACGTTGGAGCCCCAGCATTTT
12	TRBV20-1	many	.	TRBJ1-2	CSAAAGSYGYTF	TGCAGTGCGGCGGCTGGCTCCTATGGCTACACCTTC
14	TRBV14	many	.	TRBJ2-2	CASSRGQSTGELFF	TGTGCCAGCAGCCGGGGGCAGTCTACCGGGGAGCTGTTTTTT
15	TRBV6-6	many	.	TRBJ2-2	CASSPGLTNTGELFF	TGTGCCAGCAGTCCGGGACTGACGAACACCGGGGAGCTGTTTTTT
15	TRBV6-2/TRBV6-3	many	.	TRBJ2-1	CASSTGTPLANEQFF	TGTGCCAGCAGCACCGGGACTCCCCTGGCGAATGAGCAGTTCTTC
13	TRBV29-1	many	.	TRBJ2-2	CSVEVAAAGELFF	TGCAGCGTTGAAGTGGCAGCGGCCGGGGAGCTGTTTTTT
14	TRBV27	many	TRBD1	TRBJ1-1	CASSHRDRVAEAFF	TGTGCCAGCAGTCACCGGGACAGGGTTGCTGAAGCTTTCTTT
11	TRBV6-2/TRBV6-3	many	.	TRBJ1-1	CASATGAAAFF	TGTGCCAGCGCAACTGGCGCGGCGGCTTTCTTT
13	TRBV7-2	many	.	TRBJ1-4	CASSPATNEKLFF	TGTGCCAGCAGTCCTGCAACTAATGAAAAACTGTTTTTT
15	TRBV5-1	once	.	TRBJ2-1	CASSTQGSSYNEQFF	TGCGCCAGCAGCACCCAGGGGAGCTCCTACAATGAGCAGTTCTTC
14	TRBV2	few	.	TRBJ1-2	CASSEWLREGGYTF	TGTGCCAGCAGTGAGTGGTTACGAGAGGGTGGCTACACCTTC
12	TRBV10-3	.	.	TRBJ1-4	CAISDREEKLFF	TGTGCCATCAGTGATAGAGAGGAAAAACTGTTTTTT
17	TRBV5-1	many	TRBD1	TRBJ1-6	CASSLTDRSSYNSPLHF	TGCGCCAGCAGCTTGACGGACAGGAGCTCCTATAATTCACCCCTCCACTTT
14	TRBV28	many	.	TRBJ2-2	CASRHGSGTGELFF	TGTGCCAGCAGGCACGGGAGCGGGACCGGGGAGCTGTTTTTT
13	TRBV3-1	many	TRBD1	TRBJ1-2	CASSSGGGGGYTF	TGTGCCAGCAGCTCAGGGGGCGGAGGCGGCTACACCTTC
16	TRBV28	many	.	TRBJ2-3	CASRPPLLFSADTQYF	TGTGCCAGCCGACCCCCACTCCTGTTCTCTGCAGATACGCAGTATTTT
16	TRBV15	many	TRBD2	TRBJ2-3	CATSITTSARTDTQYF	TGTGCCACCAGCATTACCACTAGCGCCCGCACAGATACGCAGTATTTT